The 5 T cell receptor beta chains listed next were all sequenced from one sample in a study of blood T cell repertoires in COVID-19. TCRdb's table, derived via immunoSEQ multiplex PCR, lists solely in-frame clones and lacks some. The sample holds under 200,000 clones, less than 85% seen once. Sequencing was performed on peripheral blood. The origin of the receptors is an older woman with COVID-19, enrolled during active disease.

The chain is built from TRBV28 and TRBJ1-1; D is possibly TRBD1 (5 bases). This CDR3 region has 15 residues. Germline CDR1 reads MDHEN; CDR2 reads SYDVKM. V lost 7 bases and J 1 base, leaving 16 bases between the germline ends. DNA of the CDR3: TGTGCCAGCATCGAACCAAGGGGTGGGAACACTGAAGCTTTCTTT. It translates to CASIEPRGGNTEAFF.

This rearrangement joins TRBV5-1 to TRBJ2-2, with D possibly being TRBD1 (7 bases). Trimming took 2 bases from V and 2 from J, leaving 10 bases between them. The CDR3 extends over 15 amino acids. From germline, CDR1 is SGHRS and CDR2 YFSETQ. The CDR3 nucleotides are TGCGCCAGCAGCTTCAGGGGGACTAACACCGGGGAGCTGTTTTTT. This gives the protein CASSFRGTNTGELFF.

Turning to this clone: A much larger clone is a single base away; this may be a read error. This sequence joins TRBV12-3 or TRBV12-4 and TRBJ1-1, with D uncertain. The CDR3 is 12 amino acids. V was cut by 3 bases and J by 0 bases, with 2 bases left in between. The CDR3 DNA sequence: TGTGCCAGCAGTTTCGTGAACACTGAAGCTTTCTTT. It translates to CASSFVNTEAFF.

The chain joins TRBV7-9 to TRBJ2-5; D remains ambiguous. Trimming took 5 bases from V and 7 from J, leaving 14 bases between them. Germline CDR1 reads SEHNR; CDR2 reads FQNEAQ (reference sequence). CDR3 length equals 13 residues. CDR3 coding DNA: TGTGCCAGCAGCACCGAGGCCTTGGGGACCCAGTACTTC. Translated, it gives CASSTEALGTQYF.

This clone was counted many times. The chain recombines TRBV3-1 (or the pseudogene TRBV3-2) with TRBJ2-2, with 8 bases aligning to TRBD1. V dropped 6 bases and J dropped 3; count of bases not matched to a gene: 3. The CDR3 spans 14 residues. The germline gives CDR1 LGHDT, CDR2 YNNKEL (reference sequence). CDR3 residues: CASSPDRDTGELFF. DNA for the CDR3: TGTGCCAGCAGTCCGGACAGGGACACCGGGGAGCTGTTTTTT.